The 5 T cell receptor beta chains listed next were all sequenced from one sample in a study of blood T cell repertoires in COVID-19. Sequenced by immunoSEQ multiplex PCR; TCRdb stores in-frame clones only, minus some. The profile shows 200,000 to 250,000 clones, 87% of them singletons. The sequenced sample was PBMCs or T cells enriched from blood (not recorded which). The receptor set was obtained from a man aged 18 to 29 with acute COVID-19.

The chain joins TRBV11-3 to TRBJ2-7; a weak D match, TRBD1 (6 bases). There are 16 residues in the CDR3. Germline V lookup: CDR1 SGHNT, CDR2 YENEEA. Trimming stripped 5 bases from V and 0 bases from J, with 17 bases between. For the CDR3, the DNA is TGTGCCAGCAGCCCCAGGGGTGCAAGGAGCTCCTACGAGCAGTACTTC. It is translated as CASSPRGARSSYEQYF.

This chain connects TRBV6-5 to TRBJ2-7; D is unresolved. The CDR3 sequence is 13 residues long. Germline-derived CDR1 and CDR2 are MNHEY and SVGAGI. V lost 6 bases and J lost 7, with 16 bases in between. CDR3 DNA sequence: TGTGCCAGCAGGAAGACGTCCCCCGGGGAGCAGTACTTC. Amino acids: CASRKTSPGEQYF.

This clone was counted only a few times. The chain combines TRBV7-9 with TRBJ2-1; D is undetermined. The CDR3 sequence is 12 residues long. Germline values: CDR1 SEHNR, CDR2 FQNEAQ (reference sequence). Between the trimmed V and J ends, which lost 7 bases and 7 bases, there was a span of 11 bases. The CDR3: CASTTVWNEQFF. The CDR3, as DNA: TGTGCCAGCACAACGGTTTGGAATGAGCAGTTCTTC.

This chain links TRBV4-2 with TRBJ2-7, with D maybe TRBD1 (6 bases). The CDR3 has 14 residues. Germline CDR1 reads LGHNA; CDR2 reads YNFKEQ. Trimming left V 0 bases short and J 6 bases short, with 12 bases between. For the CDR3, the DNA is TGTGCCAGCAGCCAAGAACGCAGGGGTGGCGAGCAGTACTTC. Its protein product is CASSQERRGGEQYF.

In nucleotides, the CDR3 is TGTGCCAGCAGTTTACAGGGGGATCAGCCCCAGCATTTT. Translation gives CASSLQGDQPQHF. This rearrangement joins TRBV12-3 or TRBV12-4 to TRBJ1-5; 7 nucleotides align to TRBD1. CDR3 length: 13 amino acids. V was clipped by 2 bases and J by 5 bases; unmatched bases: 0.